The 14 T cell receptor beta chains in this list originate from one sample, sequenced in a study of blood T cell repertoires in COVID-19. Here immunoSEQ multiplex PCR was the method, and the copy in TCRdb shows in-frame clones only, minus some. The data hold some 230,000 clones, with about four fifths observed a single time. Material for sequencing was peripheral blood. The receptors here all came from a woman in her twenties or thirties who had recovered from COVID-19.

The chain joins TRBV5-1 to TRBJ2-7; the match to TRBD2 covers 7 bases. Germline loops: CDR1 SGHRS, CDR2 YFSETQ. V trimming: 5 bases; J trimming: 6 bases; junction bases outside the gene matches: 11. There are 14 residues in the CDR3. CDR3 nucleotides: TGCGCCAGCAGTCGTGACCCGACGGGAGGCGAGCAGTACTTC. This codes for CASSRDPTGGEQYF.

This clone was observed a single time. This chain connects TRBV4-1 to TRBJ2-3; possible D gene TRBD2, 6 bases. Trimming stripped 4 bases from V and 1 base from J, with 15 bases between. This CDR3 spans 16 amino acids. In germline, CDR1 is MGHRA, CDR2 YSYEKL. The CDR3 region has the DNA TGCGCCAGCAGCCGTTATGGGACTGAGGGCACAGATACGCAGTATTTT. This gives the protein CASSRYGTEGTDTQYF.

The chain recombines TRBV5-7 with TRBJ2-6, with 8 nucleotides matching TRBD1. TRBV5-7 is annotated as an ORF whose role is uncertain. This CDR3 spans 19 amino acids. J lost 0 bases, V lost 2 bases, and 10 bases had no gene match. The CDR3 coding sequence is TGTGCCAGCAGCTTACTAGGACAGGGTTTTTACTCTGGGGCCAACGTCCTGACTTTC. This codes for CASSLLGQGFYSGANVLTF.

The rearrangement uses TRBV30 and TRBJ2-1, with 9 positions matching TRBD2. The length of the CDR3 is 19 residues. Germline V lookup: CDR1 GTSNPN, CDR2 SVGIG (reference sequence). J lost 2 bases, V lost 1 base, and 15 bases had no gene match. CDR3 amino acids: CAWSALRRVAGGAYNEQFF. Written as DNA, the CDR3 is TGTGCCTGGAGTGCCCTAAGGAGGGTGGCGGGAGGGGCCTACAATGAGCAGTTCTTC.

This clone occurred once. The V call is TRBV11-1, the J call TRBJ1-6; D is unresolved. The CDR3 covers 15 residues. Deletions cut 2 bases from V and 4 bases from J, with 9 bases between. Looked up from germline, CDR1 is SGHAT and CDR2 is FQDESV (reference sequence). Here the CDR3 reads CASSLLAGYNSPLHF. CDR3 DNA sequence: TGTGCCAGCAGCTTACTCGCGGGATATAATTCACCCCTCCACTTT. Drawing the rest from reference TRBV11-1 and TRBJ1-6, the complete variable domain is EAEVAQSPRYKITEKSQAVAFWCDPISGHATLYWYRQILGQGPELLVQFQDESVVDDSQLPKDRFSAERLKGVDSTLKIQPAELGDSAMYLCASSLLAGYNSPLHFGNGTRLTVT.

The chain is built from TRBV7-9 and TRBJ1-1, with D unclear. Germline V gene lookup returns CDR1 SEHNR and CDR2 FQNEAQ (reference sequence). The CDR3 loop spans 12 amino acids. The ends were cut back, 6 bases at V and 8 bases at J, with 13 bases in the middle. The DNA of the CDR3 is TGTGCCAGCAGTTTCTCGAGGGTGGAAGCTTTCTTT. This encodes CASSFSRVEAFF.

The sample holds one count of this clone. V gene TRBV5-1 combines with J gene TRBJ1-3; 7 bases map to TRBD1. V shed 4 bases and J 2 bases; nucleotides not matched to a gene: 3. The length of the CDR3 is 14 residues. Germline-derived CDR1 and CDR2 are SGHRS and YFSETQ. CDR3 DNA: TGCGCCAGCAGCACACAGGGGACTGGAAACACCATATATTTT. Its protein product is CASSTQGTGNTIYF.

The chain carries TRBV7-9 and TRBJ2-5; maybe TRBD2 (5 bases). The germline V and J ends were trimmed by 5 bases and 5 bases, with 18 bases remaining between them. CDR1 SEHNR and CDR2 FQNEAQ come from the germline V gene (reference sequence). CDR3 length: 15 amino acids. The CDR3 DNA is TGTGCCAGCAGCCATGAGCTAGCCTTCCGTGAGACCCAGTACTTC. Translated: CASSHELAFRETQYF. Full variable domain (remainder filled in from reference TRBV7-9 and TRBJ2-5): DTGVSQNPRHKITKRGQNVTFRCDPISEHNRLYWYRQTLGQGPEFLTYFQNEAQLEKSRLLSDRFSAERPKGSFSTLEIQRTEQGDSAMYLCASSHELAFRETQYFGPGTRLLVL.

V is TRBV4-1 and J is TRBJ2-1, with TRBD1 identical over 9 bases. The ends lost 5 bases at V and 6 bases at J; junction bases unmatched: 8. The CDR3 extends over 15 amino acids. Germline V gene lookup returns CDR1 MGHRA and CDR2 YSYEKL. The CDR3 DNA reads TGCGCCAGCAGCTTCGGGACAGGGTTGGGCAATGAGCAGTTCTTC. Its translation: CASSFGTGLGNEQFF.

CDR3 region: CAWNRRATGEQFF. DNA of the CDR3: TGTGCCTGGAACCGGAGGGCGACGGGGGAGCAGTTCTTC. The chain combines TRBV30 with TRBJ2-1; D might be TRBD2 (6 bases). The CDR3 loop spans 13 amino acids. Trimming shortened V by 4 bases and J by 10 bases, and 17 bases separated the two germline ends. Germline CDR1 is GTSNPN and CDR2 is SVGIG (reference sequence).

This chain uses TRBV3-1 (or the pseudogene TRBV3-2) with TRBJ2-1; 11 nucleotides line up with TRBD2. J gave up 1 base and V 6 bases, and 5 bases lay outside the gene matches. The germline gives CDR1 LGHDT, CDR2 YNNKEL (reference sequence). This CDR3 comprises 16 residues. In DNA form, the CDR3 reads TGTGCCAGCAGGGGTAGCGGGAGGGAATCCTACAATGAGCAGTTCTTC. It codes for CASRGSGRESYNEQFF.

The V and J genes are TRBV19 and TRBJ1-1; TRBD1 matches 7 bases. CDR3 length: 13 residues. V lost 5 bases and J lost 1; bases outside the gene matches: 1. The germline V gene has CDR1 LNHDA and CDR2 SQIVND (reference sequence). The CDR3 region has the DNA TGTGCCAGTAGTGACAGGGAGAACACTGAAGCTTTCTTT. This sequence encodes CASSDRENTEAFF.

The chain recombines TRBV6-1 with TRBJ2-7; perhaps TRBD2 as D (6 bases). V lost 4 bases and J 0 bases, leaving 16 bases between the germline ends. This CDR3 spans 16 amino acids. CDR1 and CDR2 (germline): MNHNS, SASEGT. CDR3 amino acids: CASSAILAPSSYEQYF. CDR3 nucleotides: TGTGCCAGCAGTGCCATTCTAGCGCCGAGCTCCTACGAGCAGTACTTC.

There are a few counts of this clone. The CDR3 loop is CASSLVRYGYTF. CDR3 coding DNA: TGTGCCAGCAGCTTGGTTCGGTATGGCTACACCTTC. The chain has TRBV5-6 and TRBJ1-2; D is unresolved. Trimming left V 0 bases short and J 5 bases short, with 5 bases between. The germline gives CDR1 SGHDT, CDR2 YYEEEE. There are 12 residues in the CDR3.